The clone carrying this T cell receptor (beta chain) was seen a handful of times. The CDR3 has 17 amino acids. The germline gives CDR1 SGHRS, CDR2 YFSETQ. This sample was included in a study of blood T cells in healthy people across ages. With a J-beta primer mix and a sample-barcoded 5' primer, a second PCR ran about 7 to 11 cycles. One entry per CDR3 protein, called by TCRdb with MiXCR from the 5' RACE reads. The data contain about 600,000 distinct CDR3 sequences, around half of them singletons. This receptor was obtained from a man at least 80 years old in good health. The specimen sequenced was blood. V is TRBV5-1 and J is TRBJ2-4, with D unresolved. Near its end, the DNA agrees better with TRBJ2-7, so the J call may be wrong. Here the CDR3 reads CASSLGLVSLQAYEQYF. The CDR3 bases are TGCGCCAGCAGCTTGGGTTTGGTGTCTCTTCAGGCCTACGAGCAGTACTTC.